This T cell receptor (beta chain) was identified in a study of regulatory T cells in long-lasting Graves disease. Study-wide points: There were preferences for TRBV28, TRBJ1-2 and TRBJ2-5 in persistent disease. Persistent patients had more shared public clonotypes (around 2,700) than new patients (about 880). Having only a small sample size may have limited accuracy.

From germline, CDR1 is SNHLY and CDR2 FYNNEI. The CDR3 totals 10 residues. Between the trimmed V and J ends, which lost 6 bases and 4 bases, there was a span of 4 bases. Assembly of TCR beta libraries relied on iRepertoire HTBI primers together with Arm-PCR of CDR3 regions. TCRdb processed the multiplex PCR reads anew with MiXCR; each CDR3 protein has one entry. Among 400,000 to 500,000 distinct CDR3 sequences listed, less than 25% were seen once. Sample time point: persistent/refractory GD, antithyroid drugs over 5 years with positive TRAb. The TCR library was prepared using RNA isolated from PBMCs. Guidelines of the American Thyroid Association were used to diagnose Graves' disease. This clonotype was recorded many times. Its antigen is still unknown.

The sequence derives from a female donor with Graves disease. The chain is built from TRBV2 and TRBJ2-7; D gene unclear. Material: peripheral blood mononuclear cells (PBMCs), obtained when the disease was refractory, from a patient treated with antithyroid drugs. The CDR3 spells CASREYEQYF. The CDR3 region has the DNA TGTGCCAGCAGGGAATACGAGCAGTACTTC.